This TCR beta chain derives from a study of cytomegalovirus exposure and HLA in healthy donors. As for the study in general: As an earlier analysis found, about 179 million T cells yielded about 100 million unique TCR beta sequences. Notes on the study in general: In a later analysis, parvovirus B19, influenza, CMV and Epstein-Barr virus appeared linked to several top co-occurrence clusters.

Turning to this clone: As yet, its antigen is unknown.

CDR1 is SNHLY and CDR2 is FYNNEI in the germline V gene. The V gene end was trimmed by 4 bases and the J gene end by 7 bases; junction bases not matched to a gene: 6. CDR3 length equals 13 residues. Use of 60 Vbeta and 13 Jbeta primers characterized the PCR. Sequenced by immunoSEQ multiplex PCR; TCRdb stores in-frame clones only, minus some. The table has some 130,000 clones, about 72% seen once. The sample taken for sequencing was PBMCs. This sequence joins TRBV2 and TRBJ2-7; TRBD1 aligns across 8 bases. This TCR derives from a female donor in good health and CMV-seronegative. CDR3 protein: CASSGLTGDEQYF. The DNA for the CDR3 is TGTGCCAGCAGTGGCCTGACAGGGGATGAGCAGTACTTC. Full variable domain (rest looked up from reference TRBV2 and TRBJ2-7): EPEVTQTPSHQVTQMGQEVILRCVPISNHLYFYWYRQILGQKVEFLVSFYNNEISEKSEIFDDQFSVERPDGSNFTLKIRSTKLEDSAMYFCASSGLTGDEQYFGPGTRLTVT.